This passage covers 23 T cell receptor beta chains from one sample sequenced in a study of shared clonotypes between healthy human individuals. The assay was immunoSEQ multiplex PCR, and TCRdb's table has in-frame clones only and misses some. Seen here are over 2 million clones, approximately 94% observed once, and the top ten hold about 1.1%. CD45RO-negative CD8 cells positively selected for CCR7 made up the naive population, which excluded terminally differentiated effector memory CD45RA+ cells. Sequenced input: naive CD8+ T cells sorted from blood. The receptors were sampled from a young man in good health.

This clone was observed once. The chain employs TRBV5-4 and TRBJ2-7; possible D gene TRBD2, 6 bases. V gave up 9 bases and J gave up 5 bases, with 24 bases separating them. Germline CDR1 reads SGHNT; CDR2 reads YYREEE (reference sequence). The CDR3 is made up of 15 amino acids. CDR3 in amino acids: CATSGGEGSVHEQYF. Here the CDR3 DNA reads TGTGCCACCTCGGGCGGGGAAGGCTCTGTCCACGAGCAGTACTTC.

CDR3 region: CASSLGRISYGYTF. DNA for the CDR3: TGTGCCAGCAGCTTAGGCAGAATTTCCTATGGCTACACCTTC. The V gene is TRBV5-6, the J gene TRBJ1-2; D gene uncertain. The CDR3 runs to 14 residues. V gave up 2 bases and J gave up 4 bases, with 12 bases separating them. Germline V lookup: CDR1 SGHDT, CDR2 YYEEEE.

The genes are TRBV28 and TRBJ1-5; 7 bases are a match to TRBD1. This CDR3 is 21 amino acids long. In germline, CDR1 is MDHEN, CDR2 SYDVKM. J gave up 0 bases and V 5 bases, and 22 bases lay outside the gene matches. As DNA, the CDR3 is TGTGCCAGCAGTCCCAGGGGTGTTGGGACAGAACCGCATTATAGCAATCAGCCCCAGCATTTT. The encoded protein is CASSPRGVGTEPHYSNQPQHF.

This chain joins TRBV11-2 and TRBJ2-7, with D unclear. The V and J ends lost 1 base and 1 base respectively, with 11 bases between them. Germline CDR1 reads SGHAT; CDR2 reads FQNNGV. This CDR3 contains 15 residues. The CDR3 bases are TGTGCCAGCAGCTTAGGCTTAGGTCCTTCCTACGAGCAGTACTTC. Encoded protein: CASSLGLGPSYEQYF.

The CDR3: CASSSPRRETETQYF. The CDR3 nucleotides are TGTGCCAGCAGCTCCCCCCGGCGAGAAACAGAGACCCAGTACTTC. The J gene is TRBJ2-5, the V gene TRBV7-2, with no clear D. Germline V CDR1 and CDR2: SGHTA, FQGNSA. This CDR3 contains 15 residues. V was shortened by 4 bases and J by 4 bases, with 16 bases between the two germline ends.

Comments on this clone: The conserved closing phenylalanine or tryptophan is absent in this CDR3, likely reflecting a read error. The DNA is left out, because the CDR3 cannot be placed on it with certainty; the CDR3 is given as TCRdb lists it. This chain joins TRBV5-3 and TRBJ1-1. TRBV5-3 is designated an ORF whose function remains uncertain. The CDR3 spans 9 amino acids, including both terminal residues. The CDR3 is CARSLEGGS.

This chain links TRBV5-6 with TRBJ2-3, with D unclear. This CDR3 has 14 amino acids. Per germline, CDR1 SGHDT and CDR2 YYEEEE. Trimming took off 0 bases at V and 2 bases at J, with 7 bases between the two ends. The CDR3 sequence: CASSLGGTTDTQYF. CDR3 nucleotide sequence: TGTGCCAGCAGCTTGGGGGGTACCACAGATACGCAGTATTTT.

Details on this clone: One end of the junction varies from germline; a read error may be responsible. The gene calls are TRBV6-1 and TRBJ2-1; no clear D. The CDR3 has 10 residues. CDR1 is MNHNS and CDR2 is SASEGT in the germline V gene. This CDR3 reads CASHGYEKLF. CDR3 DNA: TGTGCCAGCCATGGATATGAGAAGCTCTTC.

The chain recombines TRBV7-2 with TRBJ2-7, with D perhaps matching TRBD2 (5 bases). Trimming shortened V by 5 bases and J by 6 bases, and 8 bases separated the two germline ends. CDR3 length: 11 amino acids. CDR1 and CDR2 from the germline V gene are SGHTA and FQGNSA. CDR3 coding DNA: TGTGCCAGCAGCCACGGACTCGAGCAGTACTTC. Translated, it gives CASSHGLEQYF.

The V gene is TRBV7-8, the J gene TRBJ2-3; 7 bases fit TRBD2. V lost 5 bases and J lost 3; bases outside the gene matches: 20. Germline V CDR1 and CDR2: SGHVS, FQNEAQ. This CDR3 is built from 19 residues. The CDR3 region is CASSPNLVWGGSTTDTQYF. The CDR3 DNA reads TGTGCCAGCAGCCCCAACCTGGTGTGGGGCGGGAGTACGACAGATACGCAGTATTTT.

The sample holds a few counts of this clone. In the same sample, other DNA sequences code for this CDR3. As DNA, the CDR3 is TGTGCCAGCAGCCTCGTGGGCCAGCCCCAGCATTTT. Amino acid sequence: CASSLVGQPQHF. The gene calls are TRBV28 and TRBJ1-5; D remains ambiguous. Germline V gene lookup returns CDR1 MDHEN and CDR2 SYDVKM. The V end lost 6 bases, the J end lost 7 bases, and 10 bases lay between the germline ends. CDR3 size: 12 residues.

The chain recombines TRBV7-9 with TRBJ2-4; possible D gene TRBD2, 5 bases. Trimming cost V 1 base and J 1 base, with 14 bases left between them. Germline V gene lookup returns CDR1 SEHNR and CDR2 FQNEAQ (reference sequence). The CDR3 length is 17 residues. The chain's CDR3 is CASSLGGEGEAKNIQYF. The CDR3 bases are TGTGCCAGCAGCTTAGGGGGAGAGGGAGAGGCCAAAAACATTCAGTACTTC.

The J gene is TRBJ2-1, the V gene TRBV4-2; D gene unclear. Germline assignment: CDR1 LGHNA and CDR2 YNFKEQ. The CDR3 runs 17 residues. The germline V and J ends were trimmed by 0 bases and 4 bases, with 16 bases remaining between them. The CDR3 protein is CASSQDLAGRGYNEQFF. The CDR3 coding sequence is TGTGCCAGCAGCCAAGATCTTGCCGGGCGCGGATACAATGAGCAGTTCTTC.

The V call is TRBV6-5, the J call TRBJ2-3, with D perhaps TRBD2 (7 bases). CDR1 is MNHEY, CDR2 SVGAGI, per germline. Deletions cut 4 bases from V and 13 bases from J, with 27 bases between. The CDR3 loop spans 16 amino acids. The CDR3 DNA sequence: TGTGCCAGCAGTTCCCCTACCGGGGGGACAATTAGTTTGGAGTATTTT. This translates into CASSSPTGGTISLEYF.

V is TRBV29-1 and J is TRBJ1-2; D gene uncertain. The CDR3 loop spans 12 amino acids. Per the germline V gene, CDR1 is SQVTM and CDR2 is ANQGSEA. V was pared by 1 base and J by 3 bases, with 6 bases between. This CDR3 is CSVEGFDYGYTF. CDR3 bases: TGCAGCGTTGAAGGGTTTGACTATGGCTACACCTTC.

The chain employs TRBV27 and TRBJ1-2; D may be TRBD1 (5 bases). CDR3 length equals 18 residues. In germline, CDR1 is MNHEY, CDR2 SMNVEV (reference sequence). With 1 base removed from V and 0 bases from J, the gap between germline ends came to 18 bases. The CDR3 nucleotides read TGTGCCAGCAGTTTATACGGGGCAGGGTCAGGACCTAACTATGGCTACACCTTC. Translating it yields CASSLYGAGSGPNYGYTF.

This rearrangement joins TRBV7-9 to TRBJ1-1, with a possible D match to TRBD1 (5 bases). Germline assignment: CDR1 SEHNR and CDR2 FQNEAQ (reference sequence). CDR3 length: 16 amino acids. V was trimmed by 0 bases and J by 7 bases, leaving 18 bases between them. The CDR3 is CASSLAVGQGIGEAFF. CDR3 nucleotide sequence: TGTGCCAGCAGCTTAGCCGTGGGGCAGGGAATCGGTGAAGCTTTCTTT. Full variable domain (rest looked up from reference TRBV7-9 and TRBJ1-1): DTGVSQNPRHKITKRGQNVTFRCDPISEHNRLYWYRQTLGQGPEFLTYFQNEAQLEKSRLLSDRFSAERPKGSFSTLEIQRTEQGDSAMYLCASSLAVGQGIGEAFFGQGTRLTVV.

This sequence joins TRBV6-5 and TRBJ2-5; 10 bases match TRBD2. The CDR3 length is 16 residues. V gave up 0 bases and J gave up 2 bases; unmatched junction bases: 3. CDR1 and CDR2 from the germline V gene are MNHEY and SVGAGI. CDR3 sequence: CASSYSLAGSQETQYF. The CDR3 nucleotides are TGTGCCAGCAGTTACTCACTAGCGGGGTCTCAAGAGACCCAGTACTTC.

The chain is built from TRBV11-1 and TRBJ2-7; D is uncertain. Trimming removed 2 bases from V and 3 bases from J, with 11 bases in between. From germline, CDR1 is SGHAT and CDR2 FQDESV (reference sequence). The CDR3 spans 14 residues. As DNA, the CDR3 is TGTGCCAGCAGCTTAATTACCGGAATCTACGAGCAGTACTTC. It encodes CASSLITGIYEQYF.

The chain links TRBV5-1 to TRBJ2-5, with TRBD2 matching 13 bases. The CDR3 runs 17 residues. With 4 bases clipped from V and 1 base from J, the junction kept 7 bases outside the gene matches. The V gene's germline CDR1 is SGHRS and CDR2 YFSETQ. CDR3 in amino acids: CASSGGLAGIVQETQYF. In DNA, the CDR3 is TGCGCCAGCAGCGGGGGACTAGCGGGGATCGTCCAAGAGACCCAGTACTTC. Using reference TRBV5-1 and TRBJ2-5 for the parts outside the CDR3, the full variable domain is KAGVTQTPRYLIKTRGQQVTLSCSPISGHRSVSWYQQTPGQGLQFLFEYFSETQRNKGNFPGRFSGRQFSNSRSEMNVSTLELGDSALYLCASSGGLAGIVQETQYFGPGTRLLVL.

V usage is TRBV5-6 and J usage is TRBJ1-1; D not resolved. Per germline, CDR1 SGHDT and CDR2 YYEEEE. The CDR3 sequence is 15 residues long. Trimming left V 3 bases short and J 1 base short, with 13 bases between. The CDR3 nucleotides are TGTGCCAGCAGCTGGGTCGCCGCGGGGAACACTGAAGCTTTCTTT. Translated, it gives CASSWVAAGNTEAFF.

The chain couples TRBV6-6 to TRBJ1-1; 8 bases fit TRBD1. Germline V gives CDR1 MNHNY, CDR2 SVGAGI (reference sequence). CDR3 length: 16 residues. Trimming at V came to 7 bases and at J to 0 bases, leaving 10 bases not matched to a gene. The CDR3 protein is CASTTEGTGMNTEAFF. The CDR3 bases are TGTGCCAGCACTACGGAGGGGACAGGTATGAACACTGAAGCTTTCTTT.

This clone has just one count. The rearrangement links TRBV7-3 to TRBJ2-1; TRBD1 aligns across 8 bases. The germline V gene has CDR1 SGHTA and CDR2 FQGTGA. Germline trimming cut 7 bases from V and 3 bases from J; bases unmatched to any gene: 14. CDR3 length: 17 amino acids. CDR3 in amino acids: CASNQPRGLTSYNEQFF. CDR3 DNA: TGTGCCAGCAACCAGCCCAGGGGGCTTACGAGCTACAATGAGCAGTTCTTC.